A selection of T cell receptor beta chains follows, all from one sample in a study of a mutant IDH1 vaccine in newly diagnosed glioma. Antigen specificity for these receptors is unknown. Using immunoSEQ multiplex PCR, the repertoire was profiled, and TCRdb retains in-frame clones only, with some absent. The sample yields roughly 120,000 clones, roughly 90% seen once. The material sequenced was PBMCs, taken from a glioma patient whose treatment included an IDH1 peptide vaccine. Receptor source: a woman in her forties or fifties with glioma. Both conserved end residues are part of each CDR3. A clone size is listed for some rows: how often the clone was seen (once, few, many), or a class if it is expanded.

cdr3_aa j_call clone_size v_call
CASRSVGEQYF TRBJ2-7 - TRBV6-6
CASSLFGDYRGELFF TRBJ2-2 - TRBV5-6
CASSQDGVMGEQFF TRBJ2-1 - TRBV4-2
CASSQAFPGTGGTGNTEAFF TRBJ1-1 - TRBV4-1
CASSQTRVQETQYF TRBJ2-5 few TRBV7-8
CASSSGQPNTGELFF TRBJ2-2 - TRBV5-1
CATTGGAAYNEQFF TRBJ2-1 - TRBV5-1
CASIPGGRNNQPQHF TRBJ1-5 - TRBV28
CASSPVSGRAWDTQYF TRBJ2-3 - TRBV5-1
CAISGPLAGGGDTQYF TRBJ2-3 - TRBV10-3
CASSQFGTGAPTGELFF TRBJ2-2 - TRBV4-1
CASSRWRKYEQYF TRBJ2-7 - TRBV11-2
CSVESGEETQYF TRBJ2-5 - TRBV29-1
CASSTLSQSNQPQHF TRBJ1-5 few TRBV6-5
CASSTSAVETQYF TRBJ2-5 - TRBV19
CASAPSDSSGNTIYF TRBJ1-3 - TRBV27
CAISDPGRLAGPPNSYNEQFF TRBJ2-1 - TRBV10-3
CASSLGLAGDSEQYF TRBJ2-7 - TRBV5-1
CASSIRGAGKNTEAFF TRBJ1-1 few TRBV16
CAISESRREGDTQYF TRBJ2-3 - TRBV10-3
CASSVAPLNTEAFF TRBJ1-1 - TRBV9
CASSPLESSNTGELFF TRBJ2-2 - TRBV27
CASSPADRAIYNEQFF TRBJ2-1 once TRBV18
CASSHFQPYNEQFF TRBJ2-1 - TRBV4-1
CASTSLGGKRQYF TRBJ2-7 few TRBV28
CSVEEGMNTEAFF TRBJ1-1 - TRBV29-1
CASSSDRGSYNEQFF TRBJ2-1 - TRBV7-3
CASSPRRAGGEETQYF TRBJ2-5 - TRBV18
CASSQEKGPPAFF TRBJ1-1 once TRBV4-1
CASSSPGQGSYEQYF TRBJ2-7 - TRBV27
CASSRSEDPNTGELFF TRBJ2-2 - TRBV27
CASSYDSSYEQYF TRBJ2-7 - TRBV6-5
CAISQTQNEQFF TRBJ2-1 - TRBV10-3
CASTTGQGAYEQYF TRBJ2-7 - TRBV5-1
CASSTGQRDQPQHF TRBJ1-5 - TRBV28